The rows below give T cell receptor beta chains drawn from one sample of a study of cytomegalovirus exposure and HLA in healthy donors. Measured with immunoSEQ multiplex PCR; TCRdb has only the in-frame clones, and not every one. The top ten hold 1% to 1.5% of the sample, which has roughly 200,000 clones, roughly three quarters seen once. The sequencing sample was made of PBMCs. These receptors were obtained from a woman in her 30s in good health and CMV-seronegative. The CDR3 runs from the conserved cysteine through the conserved F or W. The D gene is left open where the match is weak.

D gene: TRBD1
V gene: TRBV28
J gene: TRBJ1-2
CDR3 protein: CASSSQGYGYTF

D gene: -
V gene: TRBV27
J gene: TRBJ1-2
CDR3 protein: CASSSGLGRRQYGYTF

D gene: TRBD1
V gene: TRBV2
J gene: TRBJ2-2
CDR3 protein: CASSQGVTGELFF

D gene: -
V gene: TRBV5-1
J gene: TRBJ1-2
CDR3 protein: CASSLVGAPGGSNYGYTF

D gene: -
V gene: TRBV14
J gene: TRBJ2-1
CDR3 protein: CASSQGFAGEQFF

D gene: -
V gene: TRBV30
J gene: TRBJ1-3
CDR3 protein: CAWSLSAGTGNTIYF

D gene: TRBD1
V gene: TRBV5-1
J gene: TRBJ2-7
CDR3 protein: CASSSGDSTYEQYF

D gene: TRBD2
V gene: TRBV2
J gene: TRBJ2-7
CDR3 protein: CASASGRALEQYF

D gene: -
V gene: TRBV5-1
J gene: TRBJ2-2
CDR3 protein: CASKPTNTGELFF

D gene: -
V gene: TRBV28
J gene: TRBJ1-5
CDR3 protein: CASSYTGNQPQHF

D gene: -
V gene: TRBV6-5
J gene: TRBJ2-2
CDR3 protein: CASSYLQGNTGELFF

D gene: TRBD2
V gene: TRBV18
J gene: TRBJ2-7
CDR3 protein: CASSPTLAGDEQYF

D gene: TRBD1
V gene: TRBV6-1
J gene: TRBJ1-6
CDR3 protein: CASSLDRGRSPLHF

D gene: -
V gene: TRBV5-1
J gene: TRBJ2-2
CDR3 protein: CASSPYHGDFSTGELFF

D gene: -
V gene: TRBV5-4
J gene: TRBJ2-7
CDR3 protein: CASSSARAIGGEQYF

D gene: -
V gene: TRBV4-2
J gene: TRBJ1-2
CDR3 protein: CASSHDTGGYTF

D gene: -
V gene: TRBV14
J gene: TRBJ1-6
CDR3 protein: CASSQLNSPLHF

D gene: -
V gene: TRBV10-3
J gene: TRBJ2-7
CDR3 protein: CAISAQGGGSYEQYF

D gene: -
V gene: TRBV6-5
J gene: TRBJ1-3
CDR3 protein: CASSYGSQGAGNTIYF

D gene: TRBD1
V gene: TRBV7-2
J gene: TRBJ1-6
CDR3 protein: CASSYNRGYDYNSPLHF

D gene: TRBD2
V gene: TRBV5-1
J gene: TRBJ2-5
CDR3 protein: CASSGLAGELQETQYF

D gene: TRBD1
V gene: TRBV5-6
J gene: TRBJ2-7
CDR3 protein: CASSWVPGTGSRAYEQYF

D gene: TRBD1
V gene: TRBV5-1
J gene: TRBJ2-5
CDR3 protein: CASSSTGAETQYF

D gene: -
V gene: TRBV7-9
J gene: TRBJ1-1
CDR3 protein: CASSLASRNTEAFF